The clone carrying this TCR beta chain has just a few counts. The entry originates in a study of early T cells in non-severe SARS-CoV-2 infection. The germline V and J ends were trimmed by 4 bases and 1 base, with 11 bases remaining between them. This CDR3 comprises 15 residues. Germline lookup yields CDR1 MNHEY and CDR2 SMNVEV (reference sequence). TCRdb independently ran MiXCR on the 5' RACE reads; one entry per CDR3 protein. The table includes fewer than 120,000 distinct CDR3 sequences, roughly 12% detected once. This clonotype originated in an adult who was a healthcare worker with PCR-confirmed SARS-CoV-2 infection or an uninfected control (not recorded which). The chain has TRBV27 and TRBJ1-5; D is unresolved. Here the sequenced sample was whole blood, taken at baseline. The CDR3 loop is CASSWDINSNQPQHF. The CDR3 bases are TGTGCCAGCAGTTGGGATATTAACAGCAATCAGCCCCAGCATTTT.